The 8 T cell receptor beta chains listed next were all sequenced from one sample in a study of T-cell reconstitution after alpha-beta-depleted transplantation in children. As it was prepared, the TCRbeta library received unique molecular identifiers. MiXCR, applied by TCRdb to the PCR reads, yields one record per CDR3 protein. The table has fewer than 700,000 distinct CDR3 sequences, around 13% seen once. The specimen comprised PBMCs, mostly from graft donor cells, sampled 360 days after TCRalphabeta/CD19-depleted stem cell transplant. These receptors all stem from a male patient between 5 and 17 years old who had a stem cell transplant for acute myeloid leukemia, so the T cells may come from the graft donor.

This clonotype was counted many times. This chain connects TRBV29-1 to TRBJ2-1, with 9 nucleotides matching TRBD2. V shed 4 bases, J shed 4 bases, and the junction held 5 bases outside the gene matches. Germline lookup yields CDR1 SQVTM and CDR2 ANQGSEA. The CDR3 spans 14 residues. CDR3 loop: CSVAGTSNYNEQFF. CDR3 nucleotide sequence: TGCAGCGTTGCCGGGACTAGCAATTACAATGAGCAGTTCTTC.

This clonotype was seen ten or more times. The chain has TRBV20-1 and TRBJ2-2, with D hard to call. The germline V and J ends were trimmed by 7 bases and 3 bases, with 9 bases remaining between them. Germline V gene sequence: CDR1 DFQATT, CDR2 SNEGSKA (reference sequence). This CDR3 spans 12 amino acids. CDR3 sequence: CSVGEYTGELFF. CDR3 DNA sequence: TGCAGTGTTGGAGAGTACACCGGGGAGCTGTTTTTT.

The V call is TRBV6-2 or TRBV6-3, the J call TRBJ1-1; 10 nucleotides line up with TRBD1. Germline lookup yields CDR1 MNHEY and CDR2 SVGEGT. Trimming took 6 bases from V and 4 from J; bases not matched to a gene: 5. The CDR3 contains 14 residues. The CDR3 spells CASSMDRGGTEAFF. CDR3 bases: TGTGCCAGCAGCATGGACAGGGGGGGCACTGAAGCTTTCTTT.

This clonotype was counted only a few times. J is TRBJ2-4 and V is TRBV29-1; D unclear. Trimming cost V 5 bases and J 0 bases, with 11 bases left between them. Germline assignment: CDR1 SQVTM and CDR2 ANQGSEA. The CDR3 has 14 residues. CDR3 sequence reads: CSVRHQLAKNIQYF. The CDR3 nucleotides are TGCAGCGTTCGACACCAACTAGCCAAAAACATTCAGTACTTC. The full variable domain, rest sourced from reference TRBV29-1 and TRBJ2-4, is SAVISQKPSRDICQRGTSLTIQCQVDSQVTMMFWYRQQPGQSLTLIATANQGSEATYESGFVIDKFPISRPNLTFSTLTVSNMSPEDSSIYLCSVRHQLAKNIQYFGAGTRLSVL.

V gene TRBV5-1 combines with J gene TRBJ2-1; D may be TRBD1 (5 bases). Germline CDR1 SGHRS, CDR2 YFSETQ. V was cut by 3 bases and J by 8 bases, with 15 bases left in between. The CDR3 consists of 14 residues. CDR3 in DNA: TGCGCCAGCAGCTCCCCCGGGTTGGGGCATGAGCAGTTCTTC. This sequence encodes CASSSPGLGHEQFF.

Only a few counts were recorded for this clonotype. CDR3 sequence (DNA): TGCAGTGCTAGTGCTCCCGGGGAGCTGTTTTTT. Protein: CSASAPGELFF. The chain links TRBV20-1 to TRBJ2-2; D is unclear. Looked up from germline, CDR1 is DFQATT and CDR2 is SNEGSKA (reference sequence). Trimming left V 3 bases short and J 6 bases short, with 5 bases between. This CDR3 region has 11 residues.

This clonotype has at least ten counts. The V call is TRBV5-1, the J call TRBJ2-1, with unresolved D. V lost 4 bases to trimming and J lost 6 bases, with 14 bases between them. Germline V lookup: CDR1 SGHRS, CDR2 YFSETQ. This CDR3 has 14 residues. DNA for the CDR3: TGCGCCAGCAGCCCCGGGTTTATGCCCAATGAGCAGTTCTTC. The encoded protein is CASSPGFMPNEQFF.

This clonotype came up a few times. The chain recombines TRBV20-1 with TRBJ1-5, with D maybe TRBD1 (6 bases). V was cut by 6 bases and J by 2 bases, with 14 bases left in between. Germline assignment: CDR1 DFQATT and CDR2 SNEGSKA (reference sequence). The CDR3 totals 14 residues. The CDR3 DNA reads TGCAGTGCCGCCCTGACAGGCGGCAATCAGCCCCAGCATTTT. Encoded protein: CSAALTGGNQPQHF.